One sample yielded the 23 T cell receptor beta chains listed below, sequenced in a study of blood T cell repertoires in COVID-19. Produced via immunoSEQ multiplex PCR; TCRdb's table is partial and in-frame only. In the table there are 350,000 to 400,000 clones, approximately 84% of which are singletons. The sample was PBMCs or T cells enriched from blood (not recorded which). The receptors were sampled from a woman in her thirties who had recovered from COVID-19.

The chain uses TRBV11-2 and TRBJ2-3; D might be TRBD2 (6 bases). V lost 5 bases and J lost 0, with 15 bases in between. This CDR3 contains 16 residues. Germline assignment: CDR1 SGHAT and CDR2 FQNNGV. CDR3 sequence: CASSQLAVPSTDTQYF. Written as DNA, the CDR3 is TGTGCCAGCAGCCAACTAGCAGTACCTAGCACAGATACGCAGTATTTT.

This chain connects TRBV5-1 to TRBJ2-2; D is unresolved. CDR3 length: 14 residues. Trimming removed 0 bases at V and 4 bases at J, with 7 bases between. Germline V gene sequence: CDR1 SGHRS, CDR2 YFSETQ. The CDR3, as DNA: TGCGCCAGCAGCTTGGTGCAGGTCACCGGGGAGCTGTTTTTT. Its translation: CASSLVQVTGELFF.

This chain joins TRBV2 and TRBJ2-2, with TRBD1 matching 7 bases. This CDR3 is 14 amino acids long. With V trimmed by 6 bases and J by 1 base, 2 bases remained unmatched. Germline V lookup: CDR1 SNHLY, CDR2 FYNNEI. The CDR3 loop is CASRGQLNTGELFF. CDR3 sequence (DNA): TGTGCCAGCAGGGGACAGCTGAACACCGGGGAGCTGTTTTTT.

Here the CDR3 reads CASSIKRDQPQHF. In nucleotides, the CDR3 is TGTGCCAGTAGTATTAAAAGAGATCAGCCCCAGCATTTT. This chain uses TRBV19 with TRBJ1-5; unclear D gene. In germline, CDR1 is LNHDA, CDR2 SQIVND (reference sequence). Trimming stripped 3 bases from V and 5 bases from J, with 8 bases between. The length of the CDR3 is 13 residues. Filled out from reference TRBV19 and TRBJ1-5, the complete variable domain reads DGGITQSPKYLFRKEGQNVTLSCEQNLNHDAMYWYRQDPGQGLRLIYYSQIVNDFQKGDIAEGYSVSREKKESFPLTVTSAQKNPTAFYLCASSIKRDQPQHFGDGTRLSIL.

The CDR3 reads CASSGLAWEQYF. CDR3 sequence (DNA): TGTGCCAGCAGCGGACTAGCGTGGGAGCAGTACTTC. The V call is TRBV13, the J call TRBJ2-7; 9 bases map to TRBD2. The CDR3 totals 12 residues. Germline CDR1 PRHDT, CDR2 FYEKMQ (reference sequence). The junction had 3 bases not matched to a gene; V was cut back by 5 bases and J by 7 bases.

J is TRBJ1-4 and V is TRBV11-3; possibly TRBD1 for D (5 bases). The CDR3 sequence is 16 residues long. Trimming cost V 1 base and J 6 bases, with 15 bases left between them. From germline, CDR1 is SGHNT and CDR2 YENEEA. The CDR3 sequence is CASSLGGGPEDEKLFF. DNA for the CDR3: TGTGCCAGCAGCTTAGGGGGCGGCCCCGAGGATGAAAAACTGTTTTTT.

This clone has more than one count but fewer than ten. The chain is built from TRBV2 and TRBJ1-2; tentatively, D is TRBD1 (5 bases). With 6 bases removed from V and 0 bases from J, the gap between germline ends came to 8 bases. The CDR3 consists of 13 residues. Germline V gene data show CDR1 as SNHLY and CDR2 as FYNNEI. The CDR3 DNA follows: TGTGCCAGCAGGACAGATACTAACTATGGCTACACCTTC. This sequence encodes CASRTDTNYGYTF. The full variable domain, in which reference TRBV2 and TRBJ1-2 provide the parts outside the CDR3, is EPEVTQTPSHQVTQMGQEVILRCVPISNHLYFYWYRQILGQKVEFLVSFYNNEISEKSEIFDDQFSVERPDGSNFTLKIRSTKLEDSAMYFCASRTDTNYGYTFGSGTRLTVV.

Turning to this clone: The same CDR3 is also encoded by other DNA sequences in this sample. V usage is TRBV5-1 and J usage is TRBJ1-1, with 7 bases that match TRBD1. Germline CDR1 reads SGHRS; CDR2 reads YFSETQ. Trimming cost V 0 bases and J 8 bases; bases outside gene matches: 1. This CDR3 has 12 amino acids. CDR3 residues: CASSLGDSEAFF. The CDR3 bases are TGCGCCAGCAGCTTGGGGGACAGCGAAGCTTTCTTT.

The rearrangement joins TRBV30 to TRBJ2-3; TRBD2 agrees at 9 bases. There are 17 residues in the CDR3. V was clipped by 0 bases and J by 4 bases; unmatched bases: 11. Germline V gene sequence: CDR1 GTSNPN, CDR2 SVGIG (reference sequence). As DNA, the CDR3 is TGTGCCTGGAGTGTATATGCTAGCGGGGTTCCGGCAGATACGCAGTATTTT. Protein sequence: CAWSVYASGVPADTQYF.

This clone showed up just once. The genes are TRBV5-8 and TRBJ1-4; D possibly corresponds to TRBD1 (5 bases). CDR3 size: 17 residues. V lost 4 bases and J 0 bases, leaving 16 bases between the germline ends. Germline V gene data show CDR1 as SGHTS and CDR2 as YDEGEE. The CDR3 loop is CASSRRSGEATNEKLFF. The DNA of the CDR3 is TGTGCCAGCAGCCGCCGGTCGGGGGAGGCAACTAATGAAAAACTGTTTTTT.

CDR3 amino acids: CASSSDRDYGYTF. The CDR3 region has the DNA TGTGCCAGCAGCTCGGACAGGGACTATGGCTACACCTTC. The chain has TRBV7-9 and TRBJ1-2; TRBD1 agrees at 8 bases. J lost 3 bases, V lost 4 bases, and 1 base had no gene match. Germline V CDR1 and CDR2: SEHNR, FQNEAQ (reference sequence). The CDR3 loop spans 13 amino acids.

The chain links TRBV2 to TRBJ2-2; D might be TRBD2 (5 bases). In germline, CDR1 is SNHLY, CDR2 FYNNEI. Trimming took off 8 bases at V and 2 bases at J, with 12 bases between the two ends. The CDR3 contains 14 residues. The CDR3 nucleotides are TGTGCCAGCGGACTGCCTGGAAACACCGGGGAGCTGTTTTTT. Residues: CASGLPGNTGELFF.

V usage is TRBV10-1 and J usage is TRBJ2-2, with D maybe TRBD1 (6 bases). V shed 3 bases and J shed 3 bases, with 8 bases lying between them. Germline CDR1 reads WNHNN; CDR2 reads SYGVQD (reference sequence). The CDR3 spans 14 residues. CDR3 nucleotide sequence: TGCGCCAGCAGTGATAACAGGGACACCGGGGAGCTGTTTTTT. As protein: CASSDNRDTGELFF.

The CDR3 DNA follows: TGTGCCAGCAGTGAACTTCGGACAGGGGACAATCAGCCCCAGCATTTT. It specifies CASSELRTGDNQPQHF. The chain couples TRBV6-1 to TRBJ1-5; 9 bases fit TRBD1. Germline lookup yields CDR1 MNHNS and CDR2 SASEGT. Trimming cost V 2 bases and J 3 bases; bases outside gene matches: 5. The CDR3 runs 16 residues.

For this clone: At the DNA level, this CDR3 is encoded by other sequences in the same sample as well. The J gene is TRBJ1-2, the V gene TRBV6-4; 9 nucleotides align to TRBD1. The CDR3 spans 15 residues. V lost 3 bases to trimming and J lost 5 bases; unmatched junction nucleotides: 7. The V gene's germline CDR1 is MRHNA and CDR2 SNTAGT. As DNA, the CDR3 is TGTGCCAGCAGTGATTCCCCGGGACAGGGTTATGGCTACACCTTC. Encoded protein: CASSDSPGQGYGYTF.

This clone came up a few times. The chain couples TRBV15 to TRBJ1-5, with 7 bases lining up with TRBD1. Germline CDR1 LNHNV, CDR2 YYDKDF (reference sequence). This CDR3 is built from 14 residues. The ends lost 7 bases at V and 4 bases at J; junction bases unmatched: 7. The CDR3 coding sequence is TGTGCCACCACCCATGGGACAGCTAATCAGCCCCAGCATTTT. This encodes CATTHGTANQPQHF.

The chain links TRBV6-4 to TRBJ2-2, with TRBD1 identical over 10 bases. Looked up from germline, CDR1 is MRHNA and CDR2 is SNTAGT. The CDR3 consists of 16 residues. Unmatched junction bases numbered 5, after V lost 3 bases and J lost 4 bases. The CDR3 region is CASSELGTGATGELFF. The CDR3, as DNA: TGTGCCAGCAGTGAATTGGGGACAGGGGCCACCGGGGAGCTGTTTTTT.

The chain couples TRBV7-9 to TRBJ1-2; no definite D call. Per germline, CDR1 SEHNR and CDR2 FQNEAQ (reference sequence). CDR3 size: 14 residues. Trimming shortened V by 5 bases and J by 4 bases, and 14 bases separated the two germline ends. The CDR3 region is CASSRPAESYGYTF. In nucleotides, the CDR3 is TGTGCCAGCAGCCGGCCTGCGGAGAGCTATGGCTACACCTTC.

The DNA of the CDR3 is TGTGCCATCAGTGAGTCGGGGGCAGCCAATCAGCCCCAGCATTTT. It codes for CAISESGAANQPQHF. This chain joins TRBV10-3 and TRBJ1-5, with TRBD1 as a possible D gene (6 bases). V lost 0 bases and J lost 3, with 9 bases in between. The CDR3 has 15 amino acids. Per the germline V gene, CDR1 is ENHRY and CDR2 is SYGVKD.

This chain links TRBV15 with TRBJ2-7; D ambiguous. This CDR3 spans 15 amino acids. Germline V gene lookup returns CDR1 LNHNV and CDR2 YYDKDF (reference sequence). The germline V and J ends were trimmed by 0 bases and 4 bases, with 13 bases remaining between them. CDR3 coding DNA: TGTGCCACCAGCAGAGATCAGAGGCCGGAGTACGAGCAGTACTTC. Its protein product is CATSRDQRPEYEQYF.

This clone was seen more than once but under ten times. This specimen includes other DNA sequences encoding the same CDR3. CDR3 region: CAWSVGGNTEAFF. The CDR3 DNA reads as TGTGCCTGGAGTGTAGGCGGCAACACTGAAGCTTTCTTT. The chain recombines TRBV30 with TRBJ1-1; no clear D. The V gene's germline CDR1 is GTSNPN and CDR2 SVGIG (reference sequence). The CDR3 has 13 amino acids. V was trimmed by 0 bases and J by 2 bases, leaving 7 bases between them.

This chain links TRBV2 with TRBJ1-5; D is unresolved. The CDR3 spans 14 residues. The V end was cut by 3 bases, the J end by 0 bases, with 6 bases between. From germline, CDR1 is SNHLY and CDR2 FYNNEI. Here the CDR3 reads CASSDRDSNQPQHF. The CDR3 nucleotides read TGTGCCAGCAGTGATCGGGATAGCAATCAGCCCCAGCATTTT.

J is TRBJ1-1 and V is TRBV7-9; TRBD1 agrees at 8 bases. J was trimmed by 5 bases and V by 4 bases; bases with no gene match: 9. The CDR3 runs 15 residues. Per germline, CDR1 SEHNR and CDR2 FQNEAQ (reference sequence). This CDR3 reads CASSSYSGGWTEAFF. The DNA for the CDR3 is TGTGCCAGCAGCTCGTACTCAGGGGGCTGGACTGAAGCTTTCTTT.